This passage covers 3 T cell receptor beta chains from one sample sequenced in a study of persistence of HIV-infected CD4 T cells. The antigens these receptors bind are not known. Overlapping HIV-1 Gag 15-mer peptides at around 1 ug per peptide per mL were used. Sorting of responding CD4+ T cells relied on upregulated CD40 ligand together with CD69. The libraries were made with immunoSEQ version 4 in survey mode. Libraries were prepared by immunoSEQ multiplex PCR; TCRdb keeps only in-frame clonotypes and omits some of them. The data show about 25,000 clones, less than 85% seen once. The sequences come from CD4+ T cells sorted from PBMCs after roughly 17-hour stimulation, collected from a patient who received antiretroviral therapy. Every receptor here comes from an adult man with HIV who was CMV-seropositive.

The rearrangement uses TRBV2 and TRBJ2-7, with a possible D match to TRBD1 (5 bases). The CDR3 sequence is 13 residues long. Trimming took off 7 bases at V and 2 bases at J, with 12 bases between the two ends. Germline V gene lookup returns CDR1 SNHLY and CDR2 FYNNEI. This CDR3 reads CASKGFRAYEQYF. The CDR3 DNA reads as TGTGCCAGCAAGGGGTTCAGGGCCTACGAGCAGTACTTC.

This clone was counted between two and nine times. This chain joins TRBV7-9 and TRBJ1-2; D is possibly TRBD1 (5 bases). Trimming left V 0 bases short and J 7 bases short, with 15 bases between. The CDR3 has 15 amino acids. Germline assignment: CDR1 SEHNR and CDR2 FQNEAQ (reference sequence). The CDR3 sequence is CASSLAMKGESGYTF. The CDR3 nucleotides read TGTGCCAGCAGCTTAGCGATGAAAGGGGAGAGTGGCTACACCTTC.

The V and J genes are TRBV3-1 (or the pseudogene TRBV3-2) and TRBJ1-5, with TRBD1 matching 9 bases. CDR1 is LGHDT, CDR2 YNNKEL, per germline (reference sequence). J gave up 3 bases and V 0 bases, and 6 bases lay outside the gene matches. The CDR3 has 17 amino acids. The CDR3 DNA sequence: TGTGCCAGCAGCCAAGATAGGACAGGGGAACCCAATCAGCCCCAGCATTTT. As protein: CASSQDRTGEPNQPQHF.